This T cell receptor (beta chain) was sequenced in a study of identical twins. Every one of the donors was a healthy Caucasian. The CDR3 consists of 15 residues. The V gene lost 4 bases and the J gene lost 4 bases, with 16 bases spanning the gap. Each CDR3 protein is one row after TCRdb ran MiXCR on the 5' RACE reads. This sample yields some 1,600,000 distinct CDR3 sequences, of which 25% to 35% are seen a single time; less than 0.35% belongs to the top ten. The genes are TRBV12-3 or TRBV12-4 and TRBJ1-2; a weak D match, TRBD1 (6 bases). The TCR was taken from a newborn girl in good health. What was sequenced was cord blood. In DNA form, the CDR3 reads TGTGCCAGCAGTTCCGGACAGCTACTGCGCTATGGCTACACCTTC. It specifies CASSSGQLLRYGYTF.